The entry below gives a single T cell receptor (beta chain) sequence along with its context. What it binds is unknown. Germline V gene sequence: CDR1 SGHTA, CDR2 FQGNSA. The CDR3 covers 16 residues. V was pared by 5 bases and J by 3 bases, with 16 bases between. 13 Jbeta primers and 60 Vbeta primers were used for the PCR. Assay used: immunoSEQ multiplex PCR; TCRdb lists only in-frame clones, some missing. The table shows 150,000 to 200,000 clones, with 65% to 90% occurring only once. This record belongs to a study of cytomegalovirus exposure and HLA in healthy donors. General study points: The CMV antigen specificity of a few CMV-associated chains was confirmed through in vitro analysis.

This chain links TRBV7-2 with TRBJ1-4; possibly TRBD1 for D (6 bases). The sequencing input was PBMCs. This TCR came from a man aged 50 to 59 in good health and CMV-seropositive. The CDR3 sequence: CASSPLGGAANEKLFF. The CDR3 coding sequence is TGTGCCAGCAGCCCCCTGGGGGGGGCGGCTAATGAAAAACTGTTTTTT. The full variable domain, completed using reference TRBV7-2 and TRBJ1-4, is GAGVSQSPSNKVTEKGKDVELRCDPISGHTALYWYRQSLGQGLEFLIYFQGNSAPDKSGLPSDRFSAERTGGSVSTLTIQRTQQEDSAVYLCASSPLGGAANEKLFFGSGTQLSVL.